This T cell receptor (beta chain) was identified during a study of blood T cell repertoires in COVID-19. Per the germline V gene, CDR1 is SGHRS and CDR2 is YFSETQ. The CDR3 loop spans 18 amino acids. The V end was cut by 3 bases, the J end by 2 bases, with 18 bases between. Profiling relied on immunoSEQ multiplex PCR, and the TCRdb table lists in-frame clones only, not all of them. The sample consists of 140,000 to 150,000 clones, roughly 84% of them appearing once. The chain links TRBV5-1 to TRBJ2-6; D is possibly TRBD1 (6 bases). Material for sequencing was peripheral blood. This TCR was sampled from a man aged 25-45 years with COVID-19, enrolled during active disease. The CDR3 region is CASSSPQGNTPGANVLTF. The CDR3 bases are TGCGCCAGCAGCTCTCCACAGGGAAATACCCCTGGGGCCAACGTCCTGACTTTC. Supplemented by reference TRBV5-1 and TRBJ2-6, the full variable domain reads KAGVTQTPRYLIKTRGQQVTLSCSPISGHRSVSWYQQTPGQGLQFLFEYFSETQRNKGNFPGRFSGRQFSNSRSEMNVSTLELGDSALYLCASSSPQGNTPGANVLTFGAGSRLTVL.